These T cell receptor beta chains were read from a single sample in a study of CD8 T cells in ankylosing spondylitis. Via MiXCR, TCRdb re-called the 5' RACE reads, giving one row per CDR3 protein. Of about 220,000 distinct CDR3 sequences listed, 10% are singletons. Sequencing input: blood, either unsorted or a sorted T cell fraction (not recorded which). Source of these receptors: a male donor with ankylosing spondylitis or in good health (not recorded which). The CDR3 runs from the conserved cysteine through the conserved F or W. The D gene is left open where the match is weak. Size values are once, few and many counts, or a class for expanded clones, and some rows have none.

CDR3	DNA	size	V	D	J
CASSLGLPTDTQYF	TGCGCCAGCAGCTTGGGGCTGCCGACAGATACGCAGTATTTT	many	TRBV5-1	-	TRBJ2-3
CASSYGAGNEQFF	TGTGCCAGCAGTTACGGGGCGGGGAATGAGCAGTTCTTC	many	TRBV6-5	-	TRBJ2-1
CASSLDRGSSYEQYF	TGTGCCAGCAGCTTAGACCGGGGTTCTTCCTACGAGCAGTACTTC	many	TRBV7-2	-	TRBJ2-7
CASRLQGGNSPLHF	TGTGCCAGCAGATTACAGGGAGGTAATTCACCCCTCCACTTT	-	TRBV27	-	TRBJ1-6
CSASPRLAGAPNEQFF	TGCAGTGCTAGTCCCAGACTAGCGGGGGCCCCCAATGAGCAGTTCTTC	many	TRBV20-1	TRBD2	TRBJ2-1
CASSLRVGQPQHF	TGTGCCAGCAGTTTACGGGTTGGGCAGCCCCAGCATTTT	many	TRBV12-3/TRBV12-4	-	TRBJ1-5
CAIPEARDRGTDTQYF	TGTGCCATCCCCGAAGCCCGGGACAGGGGGACAGATACGCAGTATTTT	few	TRBV7-9	TRBD1	TRBJ2-3
CASSVTSALDTQYF	TGTGCCAGCAGCGTGACTAGTGCTCTAGATACGCAGTATTTT	many	TRBV9	-	TRBJ2-3
CSAPASEKLFF	TGCAGTGCTCCAGCATCCGAAAAACTGTTTTTT	many	TRBV20-1	-	TRBJ1-4
CASSQVPQPDTQYF	TGTGCCAGCAGCCAAGTTCCCCAGCCAGATACGCAGTATTTT	many	TRBV3-1	-	TRBJ2-3
CSVRDSFRYEQYF	TGCAGCGTTCGGGACAGTTTTCGCTACGAGCAGTACTTC	many	TRBV29-1	TRBD1	TRBJ2-7
CASSYSSPSGNEQFF	TGTGCCAGCAGTTACTCGTCTCCTAGCGGGAATGAGCAGTTCTTC	many	TRBV6-5	TRBD2	TRBJ2-1
CASSSKGYEQYF	TGTGCCAGCAGCTCTAAGGGTTACGAGCAGTACTTC	many	TRBV7-2	-	TRBJ2-7
CASSPSNTGELFF	TGTGCCAGCAGTCCCTCAAACACCGGGGAGCTGTTTTTT	many	TRBV28	-	TRBJ2-2
CASSSPRGGTKERDTQYF	TGTGCCAGCAGTTCCCCTCGGGGGGGAACTAAAGAGAGAGATACGCAGTATTTT	few	TRBV6-2/TRBV6-3	TRBD2	TRBJ2-3
CASSSGSTSTDTQYF	TGCGCCAGCAGCTCCGGGAGCACTAGCACAGATACGCAGTATTTT	-	TRBV5-1	-	TRBJ2-3
CAISGRDRGTDTQYF	TGTGCCATCAGTGGAAGGGACCGGGGCACAGATACGCAGTATTTT	many	TRBV10-3	-	TRBJ2-3